This T cell receptor beta chain is from a study of graft-versus-host responses after intestinal transplantation. Here immunoSEQ multiplex PCR was the method, and the copy in TCRdb shows in-frame clones only, minus some. The profile covers around 71,000 clones, with approximately 93% appearing a single time and around 0.56% taken by the ten largest. Whole-study findings and limits: Ileal or blood samples showed some GvH clones first, and such clones were also found in recipient marrow.

Comments on this clone: Its target is unknown.

The starting material was unstimulated CD8+ T cells sorted from spleen or lymph node cells, obtained before intestinal transplant. The TCR was taken from a human donor who received an intestinal transplant.

The CDR3 loop is CASRGLPNEQFF. The CDR3 DNA reads as TGTGCCAGTCGAGGGCTCCCCAATGAGCAGTTCTTC. The V gene is TRBV7-9, the J gene TRBJ2-1; possible D gene TRBD2, 5 bases. The CDR3 loop spans 12 amino acids. The V gene's germline CDR1 is SEHNR and CDR2 FQNEAQ (reference sequence). The ends were cut back, 9 bases at V and 6 bases at J, with 12 bases in the middle. The full variable domain, its missing parts supplied by reference TRBV7-9 and TRBJ2-1, is DTGVSQNPRHKITKRGQNVTFRCDPISEHNRLYWYRQTLGQGPEFLTYFQNEAQLEKSRLLSDRFSAERPKGSFSTLEIQRTEQGDSAMYLCASRGLPNEQFFGPGTRLTVL.